This T cell receptor beta chain comes out of a study of T cells in Graves' hyperthyroidism and ophthalmopathy. Study findings and constraints: Within blood appeared most thyroid clonotypes that had expanded above 0.001.

This clonotype was counted ten times or more. Its target is not known. The CDR3 runs to 15 residues. The germline V gene has CDR1 MDHEN and CDR2 SYDVKM. V lost 4 bases and J lost 2, with 13 bases in between. The definition of stable Graves' hyperthyroidism was no ophthalmopathy progression within 18 months. TCR beta CDR3 regions were amplified from RNA transcripts. TCR CDR3 regions were first amplified by RT-PCR with HTBI primers. MiXCR, run by TCRdb on the multiplex PCR reads, gives a single entry per CDR3 protein. Of approximately 430,000 distinct CDR3 sequences detected, around a sixth appear once; the ten largest clones hold approximately 7.5%.

This clonotype was sampled from a woman aged 18-29 years with Graves' hyperthyroidism. The chain joins TRBV28 to TRBJ2-3, with no clear D. Sequencing was done on a sample of blood. Written as DNA, the CDR3 is TGTGCCAGCAGTTCCCCAACACGTATCACAGATACGCAGTATTTT. Its protein product is CASSSPTRITDTQYF.